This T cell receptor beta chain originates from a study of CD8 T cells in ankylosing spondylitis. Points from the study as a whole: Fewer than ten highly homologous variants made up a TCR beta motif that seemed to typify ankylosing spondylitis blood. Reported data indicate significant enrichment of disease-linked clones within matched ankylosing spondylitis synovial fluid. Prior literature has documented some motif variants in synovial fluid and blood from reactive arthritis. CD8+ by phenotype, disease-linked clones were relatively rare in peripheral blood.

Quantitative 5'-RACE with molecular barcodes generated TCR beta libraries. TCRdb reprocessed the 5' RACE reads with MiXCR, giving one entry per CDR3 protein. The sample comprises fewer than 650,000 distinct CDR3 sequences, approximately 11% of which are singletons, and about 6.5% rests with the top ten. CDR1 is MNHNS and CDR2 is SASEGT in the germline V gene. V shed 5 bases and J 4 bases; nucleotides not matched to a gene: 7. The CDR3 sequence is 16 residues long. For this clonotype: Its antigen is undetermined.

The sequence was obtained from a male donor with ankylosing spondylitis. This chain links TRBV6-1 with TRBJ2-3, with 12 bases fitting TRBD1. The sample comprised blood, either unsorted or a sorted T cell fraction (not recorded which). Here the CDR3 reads CASSLRDRGRPDTQYF. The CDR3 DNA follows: TGTGCCAGCAGTCTCCGGGACAGGGGGCGCCCAGATACGCAGTATTTT.